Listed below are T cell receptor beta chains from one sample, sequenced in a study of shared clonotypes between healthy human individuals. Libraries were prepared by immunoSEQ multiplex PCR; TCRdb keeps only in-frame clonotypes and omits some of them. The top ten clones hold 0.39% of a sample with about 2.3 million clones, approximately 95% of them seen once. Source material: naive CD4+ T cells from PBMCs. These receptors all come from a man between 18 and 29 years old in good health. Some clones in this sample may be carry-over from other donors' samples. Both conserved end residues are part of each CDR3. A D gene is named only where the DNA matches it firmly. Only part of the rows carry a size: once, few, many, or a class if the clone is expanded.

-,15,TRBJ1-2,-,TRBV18,CASSPTGSGEDGYTF,TGTGCCAGCTCACCCACCGGATCAGGGGAAGATGGCTACACCTTC
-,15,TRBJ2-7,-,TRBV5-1,CASSLDSAEGGEQYF,TGCGCCAGCAGCTTGGATTCAGCCGAGGGGGGCGAGCAGTACTTC
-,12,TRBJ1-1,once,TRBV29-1,CSVQGSGTEAFF,TGCAGCGTCCAGGGTTCGGGCACTGAAGCTTTCTTT
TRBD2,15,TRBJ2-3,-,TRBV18,CASSLLAGAVDTQYF,TGTGCCAGCTCACTTTTAGCGGGAGCGGTAGATACGCAGTATTTT
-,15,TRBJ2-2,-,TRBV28,CASSFGQLNTGELFF,TGTGCCAGCAGTTTCGGACAGCTGAACACCGGGGAGCTGTTTTTT
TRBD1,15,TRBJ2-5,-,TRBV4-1,CASSQDLRGRETQYF,TGCGCCAGCAGCCAAGATCTTAGGGGGCGAGAGACCCAGTACTTC
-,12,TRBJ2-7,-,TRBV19,CASSIDRSEQYF,TGTGCCAGTAGTATAGATCGGAGCGAGCAGTACTTC
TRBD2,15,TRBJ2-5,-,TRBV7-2,CASSLEAGGKETQYF,TGTGCCAGCAGCTTAGAGGCGGGAGGTAAAGAGACCCAGTACTTC
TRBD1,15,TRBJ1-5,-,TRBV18,CASSQGQGWAQPQHF,TGTGCCAGCTCACAAGGACAGGGGTGGGCTCAGCCCCAGCATTTT
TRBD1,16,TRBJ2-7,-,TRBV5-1,CASSLGGTGGIYEQYF,TGCGCCAGCAGCTTGGGAGGGACAGGGGGAATCTACGAGCAGTACTTC
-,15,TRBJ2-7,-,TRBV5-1,CASSLEGGFSYEQYF,TGCGCCAGCAGCTTGGAGGGCGGATTCTCCTACGAGCAGTACTTC
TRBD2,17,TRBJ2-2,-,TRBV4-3,CASSQDWSGTNTGELFF,TGCGCCAGCAGCCAAGATTGGAGCGGGACTAACACCGGGGAGCTGTTTTTT